This T cell receptor (beta chain) was documented in a study of blood T cell repertoires in COVID-19. Membership in each cohort depended on participant-reported clinical history. Assay: immunoSEQ multiplex PCR; the TCRdb copy retains only in-frame clones and omits some. The data show more than 250,000 clones, 87% seen once. After removal of 3 bases from V and 3 bases from J, the junction contained 2 bases not matched to a gene. This CDR3 comprises 14 residues. The germline gives CDR1 KGHSH, CDR2 LQKENI. In the case of this clone: The same CDR3 is also encoded by other DNA sequences in this sample.

The receptor's source is a woman younger than 45 who had recovered from COVID-19. The V gene is TRBV18, the J gene TRBJ1-5, with TRBD1 matching 7 bases. The sample comprised PBMCs or T cells enriched from blood (not recorded which). The DNA for the CDR3 is TGTGCCAGCTCACCCGGGACAGACAATCAGCCCCAGCATTTT. It is translated as CASSPGTDNQPQHF.